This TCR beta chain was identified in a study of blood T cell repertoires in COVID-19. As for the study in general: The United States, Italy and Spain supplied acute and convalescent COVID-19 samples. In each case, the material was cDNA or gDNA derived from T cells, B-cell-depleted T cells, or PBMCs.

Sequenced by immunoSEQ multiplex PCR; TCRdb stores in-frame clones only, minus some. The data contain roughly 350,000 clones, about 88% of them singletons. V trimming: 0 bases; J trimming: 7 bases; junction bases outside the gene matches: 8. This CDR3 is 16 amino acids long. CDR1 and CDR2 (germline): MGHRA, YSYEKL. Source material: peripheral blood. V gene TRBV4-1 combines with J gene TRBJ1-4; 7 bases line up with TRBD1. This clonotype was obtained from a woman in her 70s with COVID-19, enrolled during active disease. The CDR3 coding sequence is TGCGCCAGCAGCCAAGATGCAGGGGGATTAGGTGAAAAACTGTTTTTT. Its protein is CASSQDAGGLGEKLFF.